This T cell receptor beta chain was sequenced for a study of cytomegalovirus exposure and HLA in healthy donors. This PCR relied on a set of 60 Vbeta primers and 13 Jbeta primers. Produced via immunoSEQ multiplex PCR; TCRdb's table is partial and in-frame only. The sample lists 180,000 or so clones, around 80% occurring once. Germline values: CDR1 SGHNT, CDR2 YENEEA. The V end was cut by 5 bases, the J end by 2 bases, with 7 bases between. The CDR3 spans 12 residues. In its sample, this clone was seen a few times. The chain uses TRBV11-3 and TRBJ2-7; no clear D. Sequenced: PBMCs. This receptor was taken from a woman aged 50 to 60 in good health and CMV-seronegative. In DNA form, the CDR3 reads TGTGCCAGCAGCCACAACGCCTACGAGCAGTACTTC. Translation: CASSHNAYEQYF.